This TCR beta chain was identified during a study of a mutant IDH1 vaccine in newly diagnosed glioma. Overall study: Previous treatment comprised radiotherapy, temozolomide, or both, mostly both. V12 occurred at week 35 and V13 at week 47. Study findings and constraints: The authors found pseudoprogression apparently unrelated to changes in top peripheral T cell clonotypes.

Documented time point: week 47, end of study. The study gave 300 ug of mutant IDH1 20-mer peptide per vaccine dose, with topical imiquimod. Patients received eight vaccinations in weeks 1, 3, 5, 7, 11, 15, 19, 23. The table lists this clone with a count of one. Its antigen is unidentified. Sequencing used immunoSEQ multiplex PCR; TCRdb keeps in-frame clones, though not all of them. The sample comprises about 50,000 clones, less than 80% of which are singletons, and 5% to 6.5% rests with the top ten. The receptor was derived from a man aged 45-65 years with glioma. This specimen consisted of PBMCs, obtained from a glioma patient whose treatment included an IDH1 peptide vaccine.

CDR3 residues: CASSPRGREETQYF. Written as DNA, the CDR3 is TGTGCCAGCAGTCCCAGGGGGCGGGAAGAGACCCAGTACTTC. The rearrangement joins TRBV27 to TRBJ2-5; 8 nucleotides match TRBD1. Germline CDR1 reads MNHEY; CDR2 reads SMNVEV (reference sequence). V lost 5 bases and J lost 3; bases outside the gene matches: 5. CDR3 length: 14 amino acids.